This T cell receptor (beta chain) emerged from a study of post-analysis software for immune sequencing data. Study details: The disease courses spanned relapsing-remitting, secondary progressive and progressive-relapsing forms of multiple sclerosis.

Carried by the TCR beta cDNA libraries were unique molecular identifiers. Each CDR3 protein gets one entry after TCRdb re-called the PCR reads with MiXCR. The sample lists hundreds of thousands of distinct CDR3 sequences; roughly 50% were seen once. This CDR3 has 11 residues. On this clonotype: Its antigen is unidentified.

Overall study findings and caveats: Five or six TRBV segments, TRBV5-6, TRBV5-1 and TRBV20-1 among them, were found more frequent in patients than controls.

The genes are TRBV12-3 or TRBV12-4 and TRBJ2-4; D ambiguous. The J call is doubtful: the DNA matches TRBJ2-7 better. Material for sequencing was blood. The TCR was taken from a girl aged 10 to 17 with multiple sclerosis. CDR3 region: CASSSSNEQYF. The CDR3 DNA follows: TGTGCCAGCAGTTCGTCGAACGAGCAGTACTTC.